Given below is one T cell receptor beta chain in context. Its target is unknown. These data originate in a study of OX40 agonist ivuxolimab in advanced cancers. Across the study: Mean age 60 years, range 23 to 79; 82.7% male.

Clones were sequenced by immunoSEQ multiplex PCR, and TCRdb holds only the in-frame ones, with some missing. The sample gives some 30,000 clones, about nine tenths of which show up once; roughly 9.4% is in the top ten. The CDR3 runs 15 residues. V lost 4 bases to trimming and J lost 5 bases, with 17 bases between them. Germline assignment: CDR1 MNHNS and CDR2 SASEGT. Findings and caveats of the study: No antigen was identified for the clonally expanded peripheral T cells.

This sample comprised CD4+ or CD8+ T cells sorted from blood, obtained in a trial of the OX40 agonist ivuxolimab. This TCR was sampled from an adult with an advanced solid tumor such as melanoma, head and neck, liver or kidney cancer. The chain has TRBV6-1 and TRBJ1-2; D call uncertain. Written as DNA, the CDR3 is TGTGCCAGCAGTGCCCCCGCAAATCCCTGGTATGGCTACACCTTC. Protein product: CASSAPANPWYGYTF.